This T cell receptor (beta chain) was identified in a study of identifying expanded T cells in peripheral blood. This clone was seen more than once but under ten times. Its target is not known. The CDR3 sequence is 14 residues long. J lost 6 bases, V lost 4 bases, and 8 bases had no gene match. Germline V CDR1 and CDR2: SEHNR, FQNEAQ (reference sequence). The repertoire was sequenced with immunoSEQ multiplex PCR; TCRdb's copy has only in-frame clones and lacks some. The profile shows about 90,000 clones, 88% of them singletons. Healthy donors had no documented immune events, such as infections, while sampled. Study-wide results and limits: Across healthy donors, higher total template counts meant significantly greater roughly 2-week count variance. Differentially abundant clones: 1 to 1.5 between replicates, 15 to 17 at roughly 15 days, 18 to 20 at four.

V usage is TRBV7-9 and J usage is TRBJ2-7; 8 nucleotides align to TRBD1. This clonotype originated in a person aged 18 to 70 in good health. Sequencing used blood. The CDR3 loop is CASSSYDRGSEQYF. The CDR3 nucleotides read TGTGCCAGCAGCTCGTACGACAGGGGAAGCGAGCAGTACTTC.